This T cell receptor beta chain was profiled in a study of cytomegalovirus exposure and HLA in healthy donors. Background on the study: The Caucasian-associated ancestry cluster contained 81% of the 300 to 450 genotyped donors.

As regards this clone: Its specificity is not known.

60 Vbeta and 13 Jbeta primers were used in PCR. Clones were read by immunoSEQ multiplex PCR, and TCRdb kept only the in-frame ones, dropping some. This sample has about 160,000 clones; roughly 87% occur once, and the top ten carry approximately 1.6%. General observations from the study: The sole available immune exposure information was CMV serostatus. TCR beta V segments were, for the most part, productive about 87% or about 30% of the time in an earlier analysis. Prediction of most subjects' HLA-A and HLA-B alleles by TCR beta sequences was reportedly accurate.

Trimming shortened V by 2 bases and J by 4 bases, and 16 bases separated the two germline ends. This CDR3 is 15 amino acids long. Looked up from germline, CDR1 is SGDLS and CDR2 is YYNGEE. Sequenced material: PBMCs. This clonotype was obtained from a girl aged 10-17 years in good health and CMV-seropositive. V usage is TRBV9 and J usage is TRBJ2-7, with D maybe TRBD2 (7 bases). The CDR3 reads CASSVSGRGVYEQYF. CDR3 nucleotide sequence: TGTGCCAGCAGCGTTTCTGGGAGGGGGGTTTACGAGCAGTACTTC.